This T cell receptor (beta chain) was obtained from a study of OX40 agonist ivuxolimab in advanced cancers. Overall study context: Ivuxolimab, an agonist antibody against OX40 (CD134), was given to patients. The study gave patients intravenous ivuxolimab at 0.01 to 10 mg/kg every 2 weeks.

To note about this clone: The antigen is undetermined.

Data came from immunoSEQ multiplex PCR; TCRdb stores just in-frame clones and leaves some out. The sample consists of over 45,000 clones, 83% of them appearing once. Broader study findings: CD4+ and CD8+ T cells in blood underwent clonal expansion by week 6 at 0.1 to 3.0 mg/kg. Clonal expansion was among the lowest in partial responders at 0.1-3.0 mg/kg, especially CD8+.

V was clipped by 1 base and J by 5 bases, with 3 bases between them. The V gene's germline CDR1 is GTSNPN and CDR2 SVGIG (reference sequence). This CDR3 comprises 11 residues. The receptor's source is an adult with an advanced solid tumor such as melanoma, head and neck, liver or kidney cancer. The V and J genes are TRBV30 and TRBJ2-1, with D uncertain. The input for sequencing was CD4+ or CD8+ T cells sorted from blood, taken in a trial of the OX40 agonist ivuxolimab. The CDR3 sequence is CAWSADNEQFF. The DNA for the CDR3 is TGTGCCTGGAGTGCAGACAATGAGCAGTTCTTC.